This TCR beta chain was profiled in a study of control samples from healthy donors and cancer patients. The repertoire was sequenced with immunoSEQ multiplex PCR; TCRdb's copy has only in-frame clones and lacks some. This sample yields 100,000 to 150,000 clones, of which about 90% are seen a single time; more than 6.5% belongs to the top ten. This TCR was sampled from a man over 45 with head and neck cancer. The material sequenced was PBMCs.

DNA of the CDR3: TGTGCCAGCGGGGGGGCGGGGGCGCAAGCTTTCTTT. It specifies CASGGAGAQAFF. This chain uses TRBV2 with TRBJ1-1; TRBD1 might be the D (6 bases). Germline values: CDR1 SNHLY, CDR2 FYNNEI. V was shortened by 8 bases and J by 9 bases, with 16 bases between the two germline ends. The CDR3 length is 12 residues. The full variable domain, in which reference TRBV2 and TRBJ1-1 provide the parts outside the CDR3, is EPEVTQTPSHQVTQMGQEVILRCVPISNHLYFYWYRQILGQKVEFLVSFYNNEISEKSEIFDDQFSVERPDGSNFTLKIRSTKLEDSAMYFCASGGAGAQAFFGQGTRLTVV.